The 21 T cell receptor beta chains below were found in one sample sequenced in a study of cytomegalovirus exposure and HLA in healthy donors. In the PCR, 60 Vbeta and 13 Jbeta primers were used. Sequencing was performed with immunoSEQ multiplex PCR; in TCRdb, only in-frame clones are kept and a portion is missing. The data contain under 200,000 clones, 85% of them singletons. Sample: PBMCs. The receptors shown here come from a woman aged 45-65 years in good health and CMV-seronegative.

The chain is built from TRBV29-1 and TRBJ2-1; TRBD2 matches at 7 bases. This CDR3 comprises 21 residues. The V segment lost 0 bases and the J segment 0 bases; nucleotides outside the gene matches: 20. Germline V lookup: CDR1 SQVTM, CDR2 ANQGSEA. Written as DNA, the CDR3 is TGCAGCGTTGAAGATGGTAGGCAAGCGGGGACCGTAGTGCTCTCCTACAATGAGCAGTTCTTC. This encodes CSVEDGRQAGTVVLSYNEQFF.

The genes are TRBV28 and TRBJ1-2; 8 nucleotides match TRBD1. With 2 bases clipped from V and 1 base from J, the junction kept 6 bases outside the gene matches. This CDR3 contains 16 residues. From germline, CDR1 is MDHEN and CDR2 SYDVKM. CDR3 region: CASSLRGQVGNYGYTF. The DNA for the CDR3 is TGTGCCAGCAGTTTAAGGGGACAGGTCGGTAACTATGGCTACACCTTC.

J is TRBJ2-7 and V is TRBV5-1, with a tentative D call TRBD2 (6 bases). V lost 0 bases, J lost 6 bases, and 16 bases lay in between. Germline V CDR1 and CDR2: SGHRS, YFSETQ. This CDR3 is 15 amino acids long. The CDR3 reads CASSLGVTSLAEQYF. Written as DNA, the CDR3 is TGCGCCAGCAGCTTGGGGGTGACTAGTCTCGCCGAGCAGTACTTC.

In this sample, this clone turned up once. This chain links TRBV15 with TRBJ1-2; D might be TRBD1 (5 bases). This CDR3 has 14 residues. V lost 0 bases, J lost 8 bases, and 13 bases lay in between. In germline, CDR1 is LNHNV, CDR2 YYDKDF (reference sequence). The DNA for the CDR3 is TGTGCCACCAGCAGAGATAGTGGGGCACGGGGCTACACCTTC. Protein product: CATSRDSGARGYTF.

Only one count was recorded for this clone. The chain uses TRBV6-1 and TRBJ1-1, with 7 bases matching TRBD1. This CDR3 contains 13 residues. Germline V gene data show CDR1 as MNHNS and CDR2 as SASEGT. Trimming at V came to 8 bases and at J to 2 bases, leaving 5 bases not matched to a gene. The chain's CDR3 is CASPDRYNTEAFF. CDR3 in DNA: TGTGCCAGCCCGGACAGGTACAACACTGAAGCTTTCTTT.

The chain employs TRBV30 and TRBJ1-6, with D perhaps TRBD1 (5 bases). Germline lookup yields CDR1 GTSNPN and CDR2 SVGIG (reference sequence). This CDR3 region has 16 residues. V gave up 0 bases and J gave up 7 bases, with 16 bases separating them. The CDR3 reads CAWSVSSRGGNSPLHF. DNA for the CDR3: TGTGCCTGGAGTGTTTCATCGCGGGGGGGGAATTCACCCCTCCACTTT.

This clone came up a few times. The rearrangement links TRBV27 to TRBJ2-7, with a tentative D call TRBD1 (6 bases). The germline CDR1 and CDR2 sequences are MNHEY and SMNVEV (reference sequence). V lost 6 bases, J lost 2 bases, and 14 bases lay in between. The CDR3 covers 14 residues. The CDR3 nucleotides are TGTGCCAGCAGAACCGGGACAAATACCTACGAGCAGTACTTC. It yields the protein CASRTGTNTYEQYF.

DNA for the CDR3: TGTGCCAGCAGCCGAGACAGAGTCTATGGCTACACCTTC. Residues: CASSRDRVYGYTF. V usage is TRBV28 and J usage is TRBJ1-2, with D perhaps TRBD1 (5 bases). The germline gives CDR1 MDHEN, CDR2 SYDVKM. The CDR3 spans 13 residues. Deletions cut 6 bases from V and 4 bases from J, with 12 bases between.

On this clone itself: The same CDR3 can be traced to other DNA sequences in this sample. The genes are TRBV29-1 and TRBJ1-1; D is unresolved. Trimming removed 2 bases at V and 5 bases at J, with 6 bases between. Germline CDR1 is SQVTM and CDR2 is ANQGSEA. The CDR3 sequence is 11 residues long. The CDR3 protein is CSVESNTEAFF. The DNA of the CDR3 is TGCAGCGTTGAAAGCAATACTGAAGCTTTCTTT.

Concerning this clone: One end of the junction fails to match germline, which may point to a read error. The rearrangement joins TRBV18 to TRBJ2-7; TRBD2 aligns across 7 bases. The CDR3 contains 14 residues. The germline V gene has CDR1 KGHSH and CDR2 LQKENI. CDR3 region: CASSPLKSGDEQYF. CDR3 DNA sequence: TGTGCCAGCTCTCCACTGAAGAGCGGGGACGAGCAGTACTTC.

The chain carries TRBV18 and TRBJ2-2; 7 bases line up with TRBD1. There are 14 residues in the CDR3. Germline CDR1 is KGHSH and CDR2 is LQKENI. After removal of 2 bases from V and 4 bases from J, the junction contained 1 base not matched to a gene. CDR3 bases: TGTGCCAGCTCACCAGCAGGGGGCACCGGGGAGCTGTTTTTT. This encodes CASSPAGGTGELFF.

V gene TRBV15 combines with J gene TRBJ1-1, with unresolved D. The CDR3 extends over 14 amino acids. Germline CDR1 and CDR2: LNHNV and YYDKDF (reference sequence). V was trimmed by 0 bases and J by 4 bases, leaving 9 bases between them. The CDR3 region has the DNA TGTGCCACCAGCAGAGACAGGCCAACCACTGAAGCTTTCTTT. It encodes CATSRDRPTTEAFF.

The rearrangement uses TRBV12-5 and TRBJ2-1; 11 bases line up with TRBD2. This CDR3 is 13 amino acids long. Germline assignment: CDR1 LGHNT and CDR2 FRNRAP. The J segment lost 6 bases and the V segment lost 6 bases, leaving 1 base of the junction unmatched. The CDR3 coding sequence is TGTGCTAGTGGACTAGCGGGGGTCAATGAGCAGTTCTTC. This sequence encodes CASGLAGVNEQFF. Full variable domain (missing parts from reference TRBV12-5 and TRBJ2-1): DARVTQTPRHKVTEMGQEVTMRCQPILGHNTVFWYRQTMMQGLELLAYFRNRAPLDDSGMPKDRFSAEMPDATLATLKIQPSEPRDSAVYFCASGLAGVNEQFFGPGTRLTVL.

Comments on this clone: At one end the junction does not follow the germline gene, possibly because of a read error. This chain uses TRBV7-9 with TRBJ2-5, with 9 bases matching TRBD1. The germline V gene encodes CDR1 SEHNR and CDR2 FQNEAQ (reference sequence). The CDR3 totals 12 residues. The chain's CDR3 is CSSSGQGETQYF. The CDR3 DNA reads as TGTTCCAGCAGCGGACAGGGGGAGACCCAGTACTTC. Complete variable domain (other parts from reference TRBV7-9 and TRBJ2-5): DTGVSQNPRHKITKRGQNVTFRCDPISEHNRLYWYRQTLGQGPEFLTYFQNEAQLEKSRLLSDRFSAERPKGSFSTLEIQRTEQGDSAMYLCSSSGQGETQYFGPGTRLLVL.

The chain couples TRBV19 to TRBJ2-5; D gene unclear. The J call may be in error: the DNA end matches TRBJ2-7 better. From germline, CDR1 is LNHDA and CDR2 SQIVND (reference sequence). CDR3 length equals 16 residues. CDR3 sequence: CASSMRQSRSSYEQYF. CDR3 nucleotides: TGTGCCAGTAGTATGCGGCAATCGCGTAGCTCCTACGAGCAGTACTTC.

The rearrangement joins TRBV5-5 to TRBJ2-7, with 8 bases matching TRBD2. Germline loops: CDR1 SGHKS, CDR2 YYEKEE (reference sequence). With 4 bases clipped from V and 4 bases from J, the junction kept 10 bases outside the gene matches. The CDR3 covers 15 residues. In nucleotides, the CDR3 is TGTGCCAGCAGCCGGGCCCAGACGGGAGGGTACGAGCAGTACTTC. Translated, it gives CASSRAQTGGYEQYF.

The chain uses TRBV5-1 and TRBJ2-1; 7 nucleotides agree with TRBD1. V trimming: 7 bases; J trimming: 5 bases; junction bases outside the gene matches: 9. Germline-derived CDR1 and CDR2 are SGHRS and YFSETQ. The CDR3 is made up of 14 amino acids. CDR3 nucleotide sequence: TGCGCCAGCCGGGACAGAAAACCAAACAATGAGCAGTTCTTC. It yields the protein CASRDRKPNNEQFF.

CDR3 DNA: TGTGCCTCCCAAGGGGGTCTAGCGGAGTTCAATGAGCAGTTCTTC. This encodes CASQGGLAEFNEQFF. The gene calls are TRBV2 and TRBJ2-1; weak D call: TRBD2 (7 bases). Trimming shortened V by 11 bases and J by 6 bases, and 23 bases separated the two germline ends. The CDR3 loop spans 15 amino acids. Germline V gene data show CDR1 as SNHLY and CDR2 as FYNNEI. Using reference TRBV2 and TRBJ2-1 for the parts outside the CDR3, the full variable domain is EPEVTQTPSHQVTQMGQEVILRCVPISNHLYFYWYRQILGQKVEFLVSFYNNEISEKSEIFDDQFSVERPDGSNFTLKIRSTKLEDSAMYFCASQGGLAEFNEQFFGPGTRLTVL.

This clone appeared a single time. The chain has TRBV19 and TRBJ1-1; 7 bases agree with TRBD1. Germline CDR1 and CDR2: LNHDA and SQIVND (reference sequence). Trimming removed 3 bases from V and 2 bases from J; junction bases left unmatched: 3. The CDR3 totals 14 residues. The CDR3 here is CASSMGQFNTEAFF. CDR3 in DNA: TGTGCCAGTAGTATGGGACAGTTCAACACTGAAGCTTTCTTT.

The chain recombines TRBV20-1 with TRBJ1-2, with no clear D. V gave up 3 bases and J gave up 8 bases, with 7 bases separating them. Germline loops: CDR1 DFQATT, CDR2 SNEGSKA (reference sequence). The CDR3 length is 10 residues. The CDR3 DNA reads TGCAGTGCTAGGGAGATGGGCTACACCTTC. Residues: CSAREMGYTF.

Concerning this clone itself: One end of the junction does not line up with germline, which may come from a read error. The sample has other DNA sequences that encode this CDR3 too. This chain connects TRBV25-1 to TRBJ1-2, with D perhaps matching TRBD1 (5 bases). Germline assignment: CDR1 MGHDK and CDR2 SYGVNS. This CDR3 contains 13 residues. In DNA, the CDR3 is TGTGCCAGCAGGCCGGGGGGTAACTATGGTTACACCTTC. Amino acid sequence: CASRPGGNYGYTF.